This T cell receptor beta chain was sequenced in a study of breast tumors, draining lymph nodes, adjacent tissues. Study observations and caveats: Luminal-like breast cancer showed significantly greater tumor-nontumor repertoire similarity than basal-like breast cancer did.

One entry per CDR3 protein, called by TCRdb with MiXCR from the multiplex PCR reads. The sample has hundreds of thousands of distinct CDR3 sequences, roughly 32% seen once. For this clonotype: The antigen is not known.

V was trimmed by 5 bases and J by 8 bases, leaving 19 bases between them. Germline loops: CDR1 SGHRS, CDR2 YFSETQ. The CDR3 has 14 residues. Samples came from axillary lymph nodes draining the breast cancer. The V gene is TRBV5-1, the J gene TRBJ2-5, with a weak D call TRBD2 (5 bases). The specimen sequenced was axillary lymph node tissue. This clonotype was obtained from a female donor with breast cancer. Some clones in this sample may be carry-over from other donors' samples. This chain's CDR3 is CASSLSGGADTQYF. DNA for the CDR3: TGCGCCAGCAGTTTGAGCGGAGGCGCGGACACCCAGTACTTC.